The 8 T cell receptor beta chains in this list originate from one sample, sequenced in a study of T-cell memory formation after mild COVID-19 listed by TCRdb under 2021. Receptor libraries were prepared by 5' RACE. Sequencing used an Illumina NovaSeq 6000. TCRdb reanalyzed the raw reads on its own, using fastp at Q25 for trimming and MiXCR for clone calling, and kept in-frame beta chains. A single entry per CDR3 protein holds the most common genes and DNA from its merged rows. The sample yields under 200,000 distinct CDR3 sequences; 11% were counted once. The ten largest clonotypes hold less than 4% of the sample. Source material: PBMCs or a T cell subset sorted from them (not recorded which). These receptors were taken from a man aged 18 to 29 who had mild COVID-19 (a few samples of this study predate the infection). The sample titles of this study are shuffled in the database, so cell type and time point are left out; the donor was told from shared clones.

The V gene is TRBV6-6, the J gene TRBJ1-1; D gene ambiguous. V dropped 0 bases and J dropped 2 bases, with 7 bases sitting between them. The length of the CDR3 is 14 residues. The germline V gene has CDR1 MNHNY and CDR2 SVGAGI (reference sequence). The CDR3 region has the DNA TGTGCCAGCAGTTACTCGGGTGATAACACTGAAGCTTTCTTT. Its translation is CASSYSGDNTEAFF.

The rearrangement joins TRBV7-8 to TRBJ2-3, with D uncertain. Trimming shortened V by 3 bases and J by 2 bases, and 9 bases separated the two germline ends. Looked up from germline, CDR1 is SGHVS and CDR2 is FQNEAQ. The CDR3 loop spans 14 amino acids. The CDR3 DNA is TGTGCCAGCAGCTTCCGGACCCTCACAGATACGCAGTATTTT. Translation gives CASSFRTLTDTQYF.

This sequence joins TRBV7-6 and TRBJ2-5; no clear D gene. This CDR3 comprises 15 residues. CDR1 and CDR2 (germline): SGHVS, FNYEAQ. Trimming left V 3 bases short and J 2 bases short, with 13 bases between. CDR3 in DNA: TGTGCCAGCAGCTTCCTTGGGGAAGCTCAAGAGACCCAGTACTTC. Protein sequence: CASSFLGEAQETQYF.

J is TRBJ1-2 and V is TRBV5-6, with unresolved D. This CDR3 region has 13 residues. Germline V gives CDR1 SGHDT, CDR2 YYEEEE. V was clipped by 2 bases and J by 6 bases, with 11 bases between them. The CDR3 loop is CASSFSGRNGYTF. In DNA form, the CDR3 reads TGTGCCAGCAGCTTCTCCGGGAGGAATGGCTACACCTTC. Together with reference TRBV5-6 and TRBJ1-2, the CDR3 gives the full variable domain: DAGVTQSPTHLIKTRGQQVTLRCSPKSGHDTVSWYQQALGQGPQFIFQYYEEEERQRGNFPDRFSGHQFPNYSSELNVNALLLGDSALYLCASSFSGRNGYTFGSGTRLTVV.

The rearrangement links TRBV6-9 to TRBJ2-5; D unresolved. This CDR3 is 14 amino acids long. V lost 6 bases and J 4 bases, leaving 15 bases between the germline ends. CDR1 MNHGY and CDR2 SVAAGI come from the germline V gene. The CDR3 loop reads CASSPPAGRETQYF. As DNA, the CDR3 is TGTGCCAGCAGCCCCCCGGCAGGCAGAGAGACCCAGTACTTC.

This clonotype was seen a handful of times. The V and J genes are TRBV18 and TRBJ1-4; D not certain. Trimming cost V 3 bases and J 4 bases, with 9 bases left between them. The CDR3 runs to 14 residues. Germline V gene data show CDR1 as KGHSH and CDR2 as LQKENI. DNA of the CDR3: TGTGCCAGCTCACCGGCGGGCGTTAATGAAAAACTGTTTTTT. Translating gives CASSPAGVNEKLFF.

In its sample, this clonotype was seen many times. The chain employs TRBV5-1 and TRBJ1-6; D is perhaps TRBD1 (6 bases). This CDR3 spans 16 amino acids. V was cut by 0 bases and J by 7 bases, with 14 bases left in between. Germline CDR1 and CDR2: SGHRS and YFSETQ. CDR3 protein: CASSLAPDRPNSPLHF. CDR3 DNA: TGCGCCAGCAGCTTGGCCCCGGACAGACCAAATTCACCCCTCCACTTT.

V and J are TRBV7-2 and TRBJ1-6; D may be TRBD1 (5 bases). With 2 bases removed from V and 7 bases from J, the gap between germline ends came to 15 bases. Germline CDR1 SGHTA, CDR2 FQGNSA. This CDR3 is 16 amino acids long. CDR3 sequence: CASSLNYGTANSPLHF. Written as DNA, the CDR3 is TGTGCCAGCAGCTTAAATTACGGGACGGCAAATTCACCCCTCCACTTT.